Below, one TCR beta chain is given with its context. Antigen specificity is unknown. The data stem from a study of cytomegalovirus exposure and HLA in healthy donors. Repertoires were generated with immunoSEQ multiplex PCR, while TCRdb's copy carries only in-frame clones and drops some. The sample contains some 170,000 clones, about nine tenths of which appear only once. From the 120-subject validation cohort, which was separate from the roughly 690-subject first cohort, the donors were drawn. CDR1 is WNHNN and CDR2 is SYGVQD in the germline V gene (reference sequence). The CDR3 consists of 17 residues. Losses at the gene ends were 6 bases for V and 2 bases for J; bases not matched to a gene: 11. Study-wide findings and caveats: The classifier reportedly diagnosed cytomegalovirus status with high sensitivity and specificity. The authors listed 164 TCR beta chains as cytomegalovirus-associated. The TCR clusters that emerged in the first cohort tended, a later analysis found, to co-occur in the 120 or so validation repertoires.

Sequenced sample: PBMCs. The V and J genes are TRBV10-1 and TRBJ2-5; 11 positions match TRBD2. The source is a young man in good health and CMV-seropositive. CDR3 sequence reads: CASRHPQGLAEQETQYF. DNA for the CDR3: TGCGCCAGCAGGCATCCACAGGGACTAGCGGAACAAGAGACCCAGTACTTC.